A single sample is the source of the 24 T cell receptor beta chains below, sequenced in a study of shared clonotypes between healthy human individuals. Sequenced by immunoSEQ multiplex PCR; TCRdb stores in-frame clones only, minus some. The sample has 1.5 million to 1.9 million clones, 95% to 99% seen once; the top ten hold about 0.42%. Sequencing used naive CD4+ T cells sorted from blood. Subset: CD45RA+ positively selected. The receptors derive from a man aged 25-45 years in good health.

The chain carries TRBV11-2 and TRBJ1-1; 7 nucleotides align to TRBD1. Germline V gene data show CDR1 as SGHAT and CDR2 as FQNNGV. The CDR3 totals 14 residues. V shed 3 bases, J shed 4 bases, and the junction held 5 bases outside the gene matches. CDR3 in amino acids: CASSLVAGGTEAFF. The CDR3 nucleotides read TGTGCCAGCAGCTTGGTGGCAGGGGGCACTGAAGCTTTCTTT.

V gene TRBV5-4 combines with J gene TRBJ2-5; the match to TRBD2 covers 13 bases. J was trimmed by 2 bases and V by 4 bases; bases with no gene match: 5. The CDR3 loop spans 16 amino acids. The germline CDR1 and CDR2 sequences are SGHNT and YYREEE (reference sequence). The DNA of the CDR3 is TGTGCCAGCAGCCCAGGGACTAGCGGGACACAAGAGACCCAGTACTTC. Amino acid sequence: CASSPGTSGTQETQYF. The full variable domain, with the rest looked up from reference TRBV5-4 and TRBJ2-5, is ETGVTQSPTHLIKTRGQQVTLRCSSQSGHNTVSWYQQALGQGPQFIFQYYREEENGRGNFPPRFSGLQFPNYSSELNVNALELDDSALYLCASSPGTSGTQETQYFGPGTRLLVL.

In its sample, this clone was seen once. The chain links TRBV5-4 to TRBJ2-7; D is perhaps TRBD1 (5 bases). This CDR3 spans 13 amino acids. The germline V gene has CDR1 SGHNT and CDR2 YYREEE (reference sequence). Trimming took off 4 bases at V and 7 bases at J, with 15 bases between the two ends. CDR3: CASSPARAEEQYF. The CDR3 bases are TGTGCCAGCAGCCCCGCCAGGGCGGAGGAGCAGTACTTC.

The CDR3 protein is CASSPSGSWTDTQYF. The CDR3 DNA follows: TGTGCCAGCAGTCCGAGCGGGAGTTGGACAGATACGCAGTATTTT. The J gene is TRBJ2-3, the V gene TRBV6-1; 8 bases are shared with TRBD2. Germline V gene sequence: CDR1 MNHNS, CDR2 SASEGT. This CDR3 is 15 amino acids long. The ends lost 5 bases at V and 3 bases at J; junction bases unmatched: 7.

This clone has a single count. The V gene is TRBV18, the J gene TRBJ1-1; 9 bases align to TRBD1. The germline V gene encodes CDR1 KGHSH and CDR2 LQKENI. With 4 bases clipped from V and 0 bases from J, the junction kept 12 bases outside the gene matches. CDR3 length: 18 residues. CDR3 DNA: TGTGCCAGCTCACTAACTACGACAGGGGGGACGGTGAACACTGAAGCTTTCTTT. It encodes CASSLTTTGGTVNTEAFF.

Here the CDR3 reads CSVAGLATYEQYF. As DNA, the CDR3 is TGCAGCGTTGCAGGACTAGCTACCTACGAGCAGTACTTC. V usage is TRBV29-1 and J usage is TRBJ2-7; TRBD2 agrees at 8 bases. V was clipped by 4 bases and J by 2 bases; unmatched bases: 4. CDR3 length: 13 amino acids. Germline-derived CDR1 and CDR2 are SQVTM and ANQGSEA.

This clone appeared once. V is TRBV7-2 and J is TRBJ2-7, with 12 positions matching TRBD2. The CDR3 loop spans 18 amino acids. CDR1 SGHTA and CDR2 FQGNSA come from the germline V gene. The V gene end was trimmed by 5 bases and the J gene end by 7 bases; junction bases not matched to a gene: 18. In DNA form, the CDR3 reads TGTGCCAGCAGCCCCCGTCCTAGCGGGAGGGCCTATCTGGGGGAGCAGTACTTC. It is translated as CASSPRPSGRAYLGEQYF. The entire variable domain, with the rest obtained from reference TRBV7-2 and TRBJ2-7, is as follows: GAGVSQSPSNKVTEKGKDVELRCDPISGHTALYWYRQSLGQGLEFLIYFQGNSAPDKSGLPSDRFSAERTGGSVSTLTIQRTQQEDSAVYLCASSPRPSGRAYLGEQYFGPGTRLTVT.

The chain employs TRBV27 and TRBJ2-5; 9 bases are shared with TRBD1. This CDR3 region has 20 residues. Germline values: CDR1 MNHEY, CDR2 SMNVEV (reference sequence). The trim removed 2 bases at V and 3 bases at J, leaving 19 bases unmatched. The CDR3 coding sequence is TGTGCCAGCAGTTTAAAAGTACCCCTAATTGGGGACAGGGTAGAAGAGACCCAGTACTTC. The encoded protein is CASSLKVPLIGDRVEETQYF.

The chain carries TRBV7-2 and TRBJ1-5; D unresolved. Germline lookup yields CDR1 SGHTA and CDR2 FQGNSA. This CDR3 spans 13 amino acids. The germline V and J ends were trimmed by 1 base and 4 bases, with 5 bases remaining between them. CDR3 nucleotide sequence: TGTGCCAGCAGCTTAGAAGTGAATCAGCCCCAGCATTTT. It encodes CASSLEVNQPQHF. Variable domain in full (rest from reference TRBV7-2 and TRBJ1-5): GAGVSQSPSNKVTEKGKDVELRCDPISGHTALYWYRQSLGQGLEFLIYFQGNSAPDKSGLPSDRFSAERTGGSVSTLTIQRTQQEDSAVYLCASSLEVNQPQHFGDGTRLSIL.

This chain uses TRBV7-3 with TRBJ2-7, with unresolved D. The CDR3 contains 10 residues. The V end lost 3 bases, the J end lost 12 bases, and 9 bases lay between the germline ends. The germline V gene encodes CDR1 SGHTA and CDR2 FQGTGA. The chain's CDR3 is CASSFTPGYF. The CDR3 coding sequence is TGTGCCAGCAGCTTCACCCCGGGGTACTTC. The full variable domain, with the rest looked up from reference TRBV7-3 and TRBJ2-7, is GAGVSQTPSNKVTEKGKYVELRCDPISGHTALYWYRQSLGQGPEFLIYFQGTGAADDSGLPNDRFFAVRPEGSVSTLKIQRTERGDSAVYLCASSFTPGYFGPGTRLTVT.

The chain links TRBV11-3 to TRBJ2-3; 8 nucleotides match TRBD2. The V and J ends lost 5 bases and 2 bases, in that order; junction bases with no gene match: 6. The CDR3 has 15 amino acids. Germline V lookup: CDR1 SGHNT, CDR2 YENEEA. CDR3 in amino acids: CASSPGTRDTDTQYF. The CDR3 nucleotides are TGTGCCAGCAGCCCCGGGACTAGGGACACAGATACGCAGTATTTT.

This sequence joins TRBV9 and TRBJ2-1; D remains ambiguous. V lost 0 bases to trimming and J lost 5 bases, with 9 bases between them. This CDR3 has 14 amino acids. Germline CDR1 SGDLS, CDR2 YYNGEE. This CDR3 reads CASSVVPANNEQFF. CDR3 nucleotides: TGTGCCAGCAGCGTAGTACCAGCGAACAATGAGCAGTTCTTC.

V is TRBV14 and J is TRBJ2-5, with a weak D call TRBD2 (5 bases). The germline V gene encodes CDR1 SGHDN and CDR2 FVKESK. V lost 1 base to trimming and J lost 3 bases, with 15 bases between them. CDR3 length: 16 residues. CDR3 residues: CASSQARDWREETQYF. The CDR3 DNA is TGTGCCAGCAGCCAAGCCCGGGATTGGCGGGAAGAGACCCAGTACTTC.

The chain carries TRBV28 and TRBJ2-5; 8 bases align to TRBD1. The CDR3 sequence is 14 residues long. Germline V CDR1 and CDR2: MDHEN, SYDVKM. V shed 7 bases and J 1 base; nucleotides not matched to a gene: 5. CDR3: CASTPTGAQETQYF. The CDR3 DNA reads as TGTGCCAGCACCCCGACAGGGGCCCAAGAGACCCAGTACTTC.

With respect to this clone: This same CDR3 is encoded by further DNA sequences in the sample. J is TRBJ2-7 and V is TRBV9, with D unclear. Germline values: CDR1 SGDLS, CDR2 YYNGEE. Trimming cost V 0 bases and J 0 bases, with 7 bases left between them. CDR3 length equals 14 residues. CDR3 amino acids: CASSVGVLSYEQYF. The CDR3 region has the DNA TGTGCCAGCAGCGTAGGGGTCCTCTCCTACGAGCAGTACTTC.

The J gene is TRBJ2-6, the V gene TRBV6-1; no firm D call. V was pared by 4 bases and J by 4 bases, with 14 bases between. The CDR3 spans 16 residues. Germline CDR1 reads MNHNS; CDR2 reads SASEGT. CDR3 sequence reads: CASSGPPSSGANVLTF. The CDR3 DNA is TGTGCCAGCAGTGGACCCCCAAGTTCCGGGGCCAACGTCCTGACTTTC.

The chain is built from TRBV10-3 and TRBJ1-1, with D perhaps matching TRBD1 (5 bases). Germline CDR1 reads ENHRY; CDR2 reads SYGVKD. V lost 4 bases to trimming and J lost 5 bases, with 11 bases between them. The CDR3 consists of 13 residues. Written as DNA, the CDR3 is TGTGCCATCAGTGTAAGTGGGGGAACTGAAGCTTTCTTT. Translated: CAISVSGGTEAFF.

V usage is TRBV7-2 and J usage is TRBJ2-3; 9 positions agree with TRBD2. This CDR3 contains 17 residues. Germline V gives CDR1 SGHTA, CDR2 FQGNSA. The V and J ends lost 2 bases and 0 bases, in that order; junction bases with no gene match: 6. CDR3 nucleotide sequence: TGTGCCAGCAGCTTATACGCTAGCGGGATAAGCACAGATACGCAGTATTTT. Its protein is CASSLYASGISTDTQYF.

This clone appeared once. The gene calls are TRBV4-3 and TRBJ2-2, with D perhaps TRBD1 (6 bases). In germline, CDR1 is LGHNA, CDR2 YSLEER. V was cut by 0 bases and J by 2 bases, with 10 bases left in between. The CDR3 contains 16 residues. CDR3 in DNA: TGCGCCAGCAGCCAAGACACGGGACAAAACACCGGGGAGCTGTTTTTT. Its protein is CASSQDTGQNTGELFF.

This chain connects TRBV2 to TRBJ1-1, with 7 nucleotides matching TRBD1. The CDR3 is 16 amino acids. V lost 6 bases, J lost 0 bases, and 10 bases stayed unmatched. Germline values: CDR1 SNHLY, CDR2 FYNNEI. In nucleotides, the CDR3 is TGTGCCAGCAGCCGGGGGCCCCAGGGGGTGAACACTGAAGCTTTCTTT. This translates into CASSRGPQGVNTEAFF.

The rearrangement joins TRBV5-1 to TRBJ2-1, with D possibly TRBD2 on 5 matching bases. This CDR3 contains 14 residues. Trimming cost V 2 bases and J 10 bases, with 16 bases left between them. Per germline, CDR1 SGHRS and CDR2 YFSETQ. CDR3 bases: TGCGCCAGCAGCTTATCAGCGGTCCTCCCGGAGCAGTTCTTC. Its protein is CASSLSAVLPEQFF.

The V call is TRBV7-8, the J call TRBJ1-5; D uncertain. The germline V and J ends were trimmed by 1 base and 5 bases, with 6 bases remaining between them. The CDR3 is 13 residues long. Looked up from germline, CDR1 is SGHVS and CDR2 is FQNEAQ. CDR3 sequence (DNA): TGTGCCAGCAGCTTAGTGAGAGATCAGCCCCAGCATTTT. This encodes CASSLVRDQPQHF.

The chain recombines TRBV5-1 with TRBJ1-1; tentatively, D is TRBD1 (5 bases). V lost 0 bases to trimming and J lost 0 bases, with 9 bases between them. Germline CDR1 and CDR2: SGHRS and YFSETQ. The CDR3 extends over 15 amino acids. The CDR3 nucleotides read TGCGCCAGCAGCTTGGGGGACGCCCTGAACACTGAAGCTTTCTTT. Encoded protein: CASSLGDALNTEAFF.

The chain recombines TRBV9 with TRBJ2-7, with D hard to call. The germline V and J ends were trimmed by 0 bases and 3 bases, with 16 bases remaining between them. Per germline, CDR1 SGDLS and CDR2 YYNGEE. The CDR3 runs 16 residues. CDR3 DNA: TGTGCCAGCAGCGTAGGTAAGGATCCCGGTGGCTACGAGCAGTACTTC. Translated, it gives CASSVGKDPGGYEQYF. Combining the CDR3 with reference TRBV9 and TRBJ2-7 gives the whole variable domain DSGVTQTPKHLITATGQRVTLRCSPRSGDLSVYWYQQSLDQGLQFLIQYYNGEERAKGNILERFSAQQFPDLHSELNLSSLELGDSALYFCASSVGKDPGGYEQYFGPGTRLTVT.